The 2 T cell receptor beta chains below all came from one sample that was sequenced in a study of T cells after yellow fever vaccination. TCRdb recomputed calls from the 5' RACE reads with MiXCR, one row per CDR3 protein. Of 29,000 or so distinct CDR3 sequences detected, roughly 5.9% appear once; the ten largest clones hold around 25%. The specimen was PBMCs, either bulk or a sorted T-cell subset (CD4+, CD8+, memory, or dextramer-sorted; not recorded which), collected on the day of the yellow fever booster vaccination. The receptor set was obtained from a man under 40 who received the YFV17D yellow fever vaccine.

There are many counts of this clonotype. CDR3 sequence reads: CSAAEYNEQFF. CDR3 coding DNA: TGCAGTGCTGCAGAGTACAATGAGCAGTTCTTC. The chain links TRBV20-1 to TRBJ2-1; D remains ambiguous. This CDR3 is built from 11 residues. Germline V gene data show CDR1 as DFQATT and CDR2 as SNEGSKA (reference sequence). V shed 5 bases and J shed 4 bases, with 6 bases lying between them.

This clonotype showed up just a few times. This sequence joins TRBV20-1 and TRBJ1-1, with 7 bases identical to TRBD1. The V gene's germline CDR1 is DFQATT and CDR2 SNEGSKA (reference sequence). This CDR3 spans 14 amino acids. The trim removed 6 bases at V and 5 bases at J, leaving 12 bases unmatched. The CDR3 DNA reads as TGCAGTGCCCGAGTGCCGACAGGGAGGACTGAAGCTTTCTTT. Translation: CSARVPTGRTEAFF.